The 32 T cell receptor beta chains below all came from one sample that was sequenced in a study of OX40 agonist ivuxolimab in advanced cancers. The data were produced by immunoSEQ multiplex PCR, yet TCRdb's version contains in-frame clones alone and is incomplete. Of tens of thousands of clones in the sample, about 88% were seen once. The sample here was CD4+ or CD8+ T cells sorted from blood, taken in a trial of the OX40 agonist ivuxolimab. All receptors derive from an adult with an advanced solid tumor such as melanoma, head and neck, liver or kidney cancer.

V and J are TRBV4-2 and TRBJ2-2; 8 nucleotides match TRBD2. Per germline, CDR1 LGHNA and CDR2 YNFKEQ. The CDR3 spans 17 residues. After removal of 1 base from V and 8 bases from J, the junction contained 12 bases not matched to a gene. The CDR3 protein is CASSQAEGLAWSGELFF. As DNA, the CDR3 is TGTGCCAGCAGCCAAGCCGAAGGACTAGCCTGGTCTGGGGAGCTGTTTTTT.

The J gene is TRBJ1-6, the V gene TRBV5-4; perhaps TRBD1 as D (6 bases). This CDR3 has 13 amino acids. V dropped 3 bases and J dropped 9 bases, with 10 bases sitting between them. The germline V gene encodes CDR1 SGHNT and CDR2 YYREEE (reference sequence). For the CDR3, the DNA is TGTGCCAGCAGCTCGCAAGGGGGTTCACCCCTCCACTTT. It translates to CASSSQGGSPLHF.

The count of this clone is one. The chain uses TRBV5-1 and TRBJ2-5; TRBD1 matches at 12 bases. The CDR3 has 16 amino acids. In germline, CDR1 is SGHRS, CDR2 YFSETQ. V dropped 4 bases and J dropped 5; count of bases not matched to a gene: 9. The CDR3 DNA follows: TGCGCCAGCAGCCCAGGGACAGGGGGCTGGGCGGAGACCCAGTACTTC. Its protein is CASSPGTGGWAETQYF.

The chain links TRBV30 to TRBJ1-6; tentative D call: TRBD1 (6 bases). Germline-derived CDR1 and CDR2 are GTSNPN and SVGIG (reference sequence). V was cut by 1 base and J by 4 bases, with 8 bases left in between. The CDR3 has 14 amino acids. As DNA, the CDR3 is TGTGCCTGGAGTGAAACAGGGTATAATTCACCCCTCCACTTT. As protein: CAWSETGYNSPLHF.

This sequence joins TRBV7-9 and TRBJ2-3, with 8 bases fitting TRBD2. Germline values: CDR1 SEHNR, CDR2 FQNEAQ (reference sequence). V lost 5 bases to trimming and J lost 6 bases; unmatched junction nucleotides: 13. The CDR3 has 16 residues. CDR3 amino acids: CASSPLSGGPTDTQYF. The CDR3 DNA is TGTGCCAGCAGCCCTCTGTCGGGGGGGCCTACGGATACGCAGTATTTT.

This clone was recorded only once. The rearrangement uses TRBV6-5 and TRBJ1-2, with D uncertain. Germline V gene data show CDR1 as MNHEY and CDR2 as SVGAGI. The germline V and J ends were trimmed by 5 bases and 3 bases, with 7 bases remaining between them. The CDR3 length is 12 residues. The DNA of the CDR3 is TGTGCCAGCAGTATGACCGACTATGGCTACACCTTC. This gives the protein CASSMTDYGYTF.

This clone has a single count. The chain uses TRBV11-2 and TRBJ2-7; 9 bases match TRBD2. V dropped 1 base and J dropped 0; count of bases not matched to a gene: 1. CDR1 and CDR2 from the germline V gene are SGHAT and FQNNGV. The CDR3 runs to 15 residues. The CDR3 nucleotides read TGTGCCAGCAGCTTAGGGACTAGCGCCTCCTACGAGCAGTACTTC. Residues: CASSLGTSASYEQYF.

This clone has more than one count but fewer than ten. V usage is TRBV4-2 and J usage is TRBJ2-2; D is perhaps TRBD1 (6 bases). V shed 2 bases and J shed 0 bases, with 10 bases lying between them. The CDR3 covers 16 residues. Per the germline V gene, CDR1 is LGHNA and CDR2 is YNFKEQ. The CDR3 loop reads CASSQTGPANTGELFF. The CDR3 DNA sequence: TGTGCCAGCAGCCAAACAGGGCCCGCGAACACCGGGGAGCTGTTTTTT.

V is TRBV5-6 and J is TRBJ2-7; 8 bases line up with TRBD1. V gave up 4 bases and J gave up 6 bases; unmatched junction bases: 3. Germline V gene sequence: CDR1 SGHDT, CDR2 YYEEEE. The CDR3 loop spans 12 amino acids. Written as DNA, the CDR3 is TGTGCCAGCAGCCATGACAGGGGCGAGCAGTACTTC. Amino acids: CASSHDRGEQYF. Complete variable domain (other parts from reference TRBV5-6 and TRBJ2-7): DAGVTQSPTHLIKTRGQQVTLRCSPKSGHDTVSWYQQALGQGPQFIFQYYEEEERQRGNFPDRFSGHQFPNYSSELNVNALLLGDSALYLCASSHDRGEQYFGPGTRLTVT.

The V call is TRBV7-2, the J call TRBJ2-2; 9 bases align to TRBD2. Germline V gene lookup returns CDR1 SGHTA and CDR2 FQGNSA. CDR3 length: 16 residues. Unmatched junction bases numbered 6, after V lost 3 bases and J lost 4 bases. CDR3 sequence: CASSFPSGGFTGELFF. The CDR3 DNA reads TGTGCCAGCAGCTTCCCGAGCGGGGGGTTCACCGGGGAGCTGTTTTTT.

The genes are TRBV11-2 and TRBJ2-7; no clear D. V was trimmed by 7 bases and J by 2 bases, leaving 24 bases between them. The length of the CDR3 is 17 residues. The V gene's germline CDR1 is SGHAT and CDR2 FQNNGV. CDR3 DNA: TGTGCCAGCACTGTCCGGGCAAGGGCTGACCATACCTACGAGCAGTACTTC. This sequence encodes CASTVRARADHTYEQYF.

The chain carries TRBV25-1 and TRBJ2-1, with D uncertain. The ends were cut back, 4 bases at V and 7 bases at J, with 5 bases in the middle. Germline V gives CDR1 MGHDK, CDR2 SYGVNS. The CDR3 consists of 11 residues. The CDR3 sequence: CASSGVNEQFF. CDR3 bases: TGTGCCAGCAGTGGTGTGAATGAGCAGTTCTTC.

The V gene is TRBV5-8, the J gene TRBJ2-7, with D maybe TRBD2 (7 bases). The CDR3 is 14 residues long. V gave up 3 bases and J gave up 2 bases, with 12 bases separating them. Germline loops: CDR1 SGHTS, CDR2 YDEGEE. The CDR3 is CASSWGGATYEQYF. CDR3 DNA sequence: TGTGCCAGCAGCTGGGGGGGGGCAACCTACGAGCAGTACTTC.

The genes are TRBV4-3 and TRBJ2-1, with 13 positions matching TRBD2. The CDR3 extends over 17 amino acids. With 0 bases clipped from V and 3 bases from J, the junction kept 2 bases outside the gene matches. The germline gives CDR1 LGHNA, CDR2 YSLEER. CDR3 nucleotide sequence: TGCGCCAGCAGCCAAGAGACTAGCGGGAGGTACTACAATGAGCAGTTCTTC. It is translated as CASSQETSGRYYNEQFF.

The rearrangement links TRBV28 to TRBJ2-3; TRBD1 matches at 9 bases. The germline V gene encodes CDR1 MDHEN and CDR2 SYDVKM. V lost 8 bases and J lost 1; bases outside the gene matches: 4. The CDR3 loop spans 14 amino acids. CDR3 sequence: CASLRDRGTDTQYF. The CDR3 DNA follows: TGTGCCAGCCTACGGGACAGGGGCACAGATACGCAGTATTTT. Based on the CDR3 plus reference TRBV28 and TRBJ2-3, the full variable domain is DVKVTQSSRYLVKRTGEKVFLECVQDMDHENMFWYRQDPGLGLRLIYFSYDVKMKEKGDIPEGYSVSREKKERFSLILESASTNQTSMYLCASLRDRGTDTQYFGPGTRLTVL.

The chain has TRBV4-1 and TRBJ1-5; D perhaps matches TRBD1 (5 bases). The CDR3 runs 16 residues. Between the trimmed V and J ends, which lost 0 bases and 2 bases, there was a span of 11 bases. Germline V CDR1 and CDR2: MGHRA, YSYEKL. Here the CDR3 DNA reads TGCGCCAGCAGCCAAGATTTCCAGGGTGGCAATCAGCCCCAGCATTTT. Translation: CASSQDFQGGNQPQHF.

CDR3 sequence: CASSLVGGDFGSPLHF. In nucleotides, the CDR3 is TGTGCCAGCAGCTTGGTAGGGGGCGATTTTGGATCACCCCTCCACTTT. The chain links TRBV5-4 to TRBJ1-6; TRBD1 matches 7 bases. Germline loops: CDR1 SGHNT, CDR2 YYREEE (reference sequence). V shed 0 bases and J 10 bases; nucleotides not matched to a gene: 10. There are 16 residues in the CDR3.

The sample holds a few counts of this clone. The chain is built from TRBV11-3 and TRBJ2-6; D is undetermined. This CDR3 comprises 13 residues. Trimming took 2 bases from V and 4 from J, leaving 3 bases between them. Germline CDR1 reads SGHNT; CDR2 reads YENEEA. The CDR3 DNA reads TGTGCCAGCAGCTTATCCGGGGCCAACGTCCTGACTTTC. This translates into CASSLSGANVLTF. The full variable domain, its missing parts supplied by reference TRBV11-3 and TRBJ2-6, is EAGVVQSPRYKIIEKKQPVAFWCNPISGHNTLYWYLQNLGQGPELLIRYENEEAVDDSQLPKDRFSAERLKGVDSTLKIQPAELGDSAVYLCASSLSGANVLTFGAGSRLTVL.

The chain uses TRBV5-4 and TRBJ2-6, with TRBD2 as a possible D gene (5 bases). The CDR3 has 13 residues. Trimming shortened V by 5 bases and J by 2 bases, and 5 bases separated the two germline ends. Germline V CDR1 and CDR2: SGHNT, YYREEE (reference sequence). DNA of the CDR3: TGTGCCAGCAGACTAGCTGGGGCCAACGTCCTGACTTTC. This gives the protein CASRLAGANVLTF.

The rearrangement joins TRBV6-1 to TRBJ2-7; D ambiguous. Trimming stripped 0 bases from V and 7 bases from J, with 13 bases between. Germline CDR1 MNHNS, CDR2 SASEGT. The length of the CDR3 is 14 residues. CDR3 DNA: TGTGCCAGCAGTGAAGCCTATGGCACCCAAGAGCAGTACTTC. Its protein product is CASSEAYGTQEQYF.

The chain joins TRBV10-3 to TRBJ2-2; the D gene is possibly TRBD1 (5 bases). The CDR3 covers 13 residues. Trimming removed 6 bases at V and 7 bases at J, with 12 bases between. Looked up from germline, CDR1 is ENHRY and CDR2 is SYGVKD. The CDR3 DNA sequence: TGTGCCATCAGGGGCCCTCAGGGCGGGGAGCTGTTTTTT. Translated: CAIRGPQGGELFF.

The gene calls are TRBV6-1 and TRBJ1-5, with D perhaps TRBD1 (5 bases). The germline V and J ends were trimmed by 6 bases and 7 bases, with 13 bases remaining between them. The V gene's germline CDR1 is MNHNS and CDR2 SASEGT. The CDR3 runs 13 residues. The CDR3 DNA reads TGTGCCAGCAGCCGGGACTTAATACAGCCCCAGCATTTT. Translated, it gives CASSRDLIQPQHF.

This rearrangement joins TRBV28 to TRBJ2-1; 13 bases align to TRBD2. CDR1 is MDHEN and CDR2 is SYDVKM in the germline V gene. V shed 3 bases and J 4 bases; nucleotides not matched to a gene: 6. CDR3 length: 17 residues. The CDR3 DNA follows: TGTGCCAGCAGTTTTCGGACTAGCGGGGGCCCGTACAATGAGCAGTTCTTC. Protein: CASSFRTSGGPYNEQFF. The whole variable domain, remainder taken from reference TRBV28 and TRBJ2-1, is DVKVTQSSRYLVKRTGEKVFLECVQDMDHENMFWYRQDPGLGLRLIYFSYDVKMKEKGDIPEGYSVSREKKERFSLILESASTNQTSMYLCASSFRTSGGPYNEQFFGPGTRLTVL.

The V and J genes are TRBV5-1 and TRBJ2-5; possible D gene TRBD2, 5 bases. Trimming cost V 4 bases and J 1 base, with 14 bases left between them. This CDR3 contains 15 residues. CDR1 is SGHRS, CDR2 YFSETQ, per germline. The CDR3 protein is CASSPGVVGQETQYF. The DNA of the CDR3 is TGCGCCAGCAGCCCCGGGGTTGTGGGCCAAGAGACCCAGTACTTC.

The chain employs TRBV7-6 and TRBJ2-5, with 7 bases that match TRBD2. This CDR3 is 13 amino acids long. Germline assignment: CDR1 SGHVS and CDR2 FNYEAQ. Trimming removed 1 base from V and 14 bases from J; junction bases left unmatched: 10. CDR3 in DNA: TGTGCCAGCAGCTTAGTCGCGGGAGAGGTTCTTTACTTC. This sequence encodes CASSLVAGEVLYF.

The genes are TRBV7-7 and TRBJ2-1; tentative D call: TRBD2 (5 bases). There are 13 residues in the CDR3. The germline V gene encodes CDR1 SSHAT and CDR2 FNYEAQ (reference sequence). The V end lost 5 bases, the J end lost 5 bases, and 10 bases lay between the germline ends. CDR3 in amino acids: CASSRSENNEQFF. In DNA, the CDR3 is TGTGCCAGCAGCCGTAGCGAAAACAATGAGCAGTTCTTC.

The table lists this clone with a few counts. The chain joins TRBV27 to TRBJ1-2; D not certain. In germline, CDR1 is MNHEY, CDR2 SMNVEV (reference sequence). The CDR3 totals 14 residues. Trimming cost V 5 bases and J 0 bases, with 10 bases left between them. The CDR3 DNA reads as TGTGCCAGCAGTCACAGATCGGCTAACTATGGCTACACCTTC. Protein sequence: CASSHRSANYGYTF.

The chain combines TRBV2 with TRBJ1-5; possibly TRBD1 for D (6 bases). With 0 bases removed from V and 6 bases from J, the gap between germline ends came to 15 bases. The CDR3 sequence is 16 residues long. In germline, CDR1 is SNHLY, CDR2 FYNNEI. CDR3 in DNA: TGTGCCAGCAGTGAAGCCCGACAGTGGGGGGCTCAGCCCCAGCATTTT. Translated, it gives CASSEARQWGAQPQHF.

The chain is built from TRBV28 and TRBJ2-1, with 7 bases matching TRBD2. Germline-derived CDR1 and CDR2 are MDHEN and SYDVKM. V was pared by 6 bases and J by 12 bases, with 8 bases of the junction left unmatched. The CDR3 totals 12 residues. Here the CDR3 DNA reads TGTGCCAGCAGCCTCGGGGCTAGCGGGCAGTTCTTC. It is translated as CASSLGASGQFF.

This chain connects TRBV7-2 to TRBJ2-3; D perhaps matches TRBD2 (6 bases). CDR1 SGHTA and CDR2 FQGNSA come from the germline V gene. V gave up 5 bases and J gave up 6 bases, with 15 bases separating them. This CDR3 region has 14 residues. The CDR3 DNA reads as TGTGCCAGCAGCCGGGCGGGGAGCCAGGATACGCAGTATTTT. Residues: CASSRAGSQDTQYF.

The rearrangement joins TRBV11-3 to TRBJ2-2, with D perhaps TRBD2 (6 bases). Between the trimmed V and J ends, which lost 5 bases and 2 bases, there was a span of 12 bases. The germline gives CDR1 SGHNT, CDR2 YENEEA. There are 15 residues in the CDR3. The CDR3 DNA follows: TGTGCCAGCAGCATGGGACTGGTAAACACCGGGGAGCTGTTTTTT. Amino acids: CASSMGLVNTGELFF.

The chain couples TRBV7-9 to TRBJ1-4, with 8 bases that match TRBD1. The junction had 7 bases not matched to a gene; V was cut back by 5 bases and J by 2 bases. Germline V gene lookup returns CDR1 SEHNR and CDR2 FQNEAQ (reference sequence). This CDR3 region has 16 residues. Here the CDR3 reads CASSTTRTGTNEKLFF. In DNA, the CDR3 is TGTGCCAGCAGCACTACCCGGACAGGGACTAATGAAAAACTGTTTTTT.